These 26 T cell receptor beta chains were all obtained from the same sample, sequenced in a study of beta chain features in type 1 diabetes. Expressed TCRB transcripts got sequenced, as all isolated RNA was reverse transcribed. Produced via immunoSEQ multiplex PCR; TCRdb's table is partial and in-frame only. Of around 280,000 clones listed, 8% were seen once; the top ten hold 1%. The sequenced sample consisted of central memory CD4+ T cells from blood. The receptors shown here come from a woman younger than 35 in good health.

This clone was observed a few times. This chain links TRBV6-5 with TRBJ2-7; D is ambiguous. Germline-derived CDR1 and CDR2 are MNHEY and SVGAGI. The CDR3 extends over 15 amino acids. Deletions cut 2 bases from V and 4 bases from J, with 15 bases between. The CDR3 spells CASSYQASSPYEQYF. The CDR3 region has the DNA TGTGCCAGCAGTTACCAGGCTAGTAGTCCGTACGAGCAGTACTTC.

CDR3 protein: CASSYRTGRTYQPYNEQFF. CDR3 DNA: TGTGCCAGCAGCTACCGGACAGGGCGCACTTACCAGCCCTACAATGAGCAGTTCTTC. The genes are TRBV5-8 and TRBJ2-1, with TRBD1 identical over 8 bases. The length of the CDR3 is 19 residues. The V gene's germline CDR1 is SGHTS and CDR2 YDEGEE. V lost 3 bases to trimming and J lost 2 bases; unmatched junction nucleotides: 16.

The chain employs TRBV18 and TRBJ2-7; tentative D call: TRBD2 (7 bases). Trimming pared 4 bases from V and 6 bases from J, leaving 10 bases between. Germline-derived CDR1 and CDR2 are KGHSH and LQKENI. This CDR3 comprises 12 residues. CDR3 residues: CASSQGGREQYV. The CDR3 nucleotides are TGTGCCAGCTCACAGGGGGGGCGCGAGCAGTACGTC.

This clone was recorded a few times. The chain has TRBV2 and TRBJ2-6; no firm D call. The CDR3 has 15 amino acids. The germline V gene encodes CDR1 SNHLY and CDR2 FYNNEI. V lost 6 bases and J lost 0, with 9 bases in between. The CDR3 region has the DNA TGTGCCAGCAGGGAAAGAATCTCTGGGGCCAACGTCCTGACTTTC. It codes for CASRERISGANVLTF.

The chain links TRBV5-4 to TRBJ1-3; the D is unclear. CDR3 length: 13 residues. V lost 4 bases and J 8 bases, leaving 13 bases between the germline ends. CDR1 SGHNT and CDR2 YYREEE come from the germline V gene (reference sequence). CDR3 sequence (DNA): TGTGCCAGCAGCCAAGATTACGGGCACACCATATATTTT. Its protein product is CASSQDYGHTIYF.

The CDR3 protein is CASTSNTGELFF. The CDR3 DNA sequence: TGTGCCAGCACCTCGAACACCGGGGAGCTGTTTTTT. The V call is TRBV6-5, the J call TRBJ2-2; D ambiguous. Deletions cut 7 bases from V and 0 bases from J, with 3 bases between. The CDR3 totals 12 residues. The germline V gene has CDR1 MNHEY and CDR2 SVGAGI.

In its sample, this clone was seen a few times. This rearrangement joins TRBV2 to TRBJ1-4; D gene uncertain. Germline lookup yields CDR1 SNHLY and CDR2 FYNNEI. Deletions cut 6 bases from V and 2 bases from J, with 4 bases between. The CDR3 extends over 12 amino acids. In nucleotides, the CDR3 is TGTGCCAGCAGCTTCACTAATGAAAAACTGTTTTTT. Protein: CASSFTNEKLFF.

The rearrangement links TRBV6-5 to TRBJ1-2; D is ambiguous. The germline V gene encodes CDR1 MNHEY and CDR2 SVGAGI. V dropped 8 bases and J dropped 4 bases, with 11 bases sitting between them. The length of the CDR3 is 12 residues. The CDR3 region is CASSTGFYGYTF. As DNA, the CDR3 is TGTGCCAGCTCGACCGGGTTCTATGGCTACACCTTC.

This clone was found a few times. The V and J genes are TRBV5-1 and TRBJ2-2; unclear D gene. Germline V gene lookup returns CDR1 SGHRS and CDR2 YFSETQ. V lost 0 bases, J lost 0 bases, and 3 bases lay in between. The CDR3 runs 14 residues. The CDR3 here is CASSLDANTGELFF. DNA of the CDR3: TGCGCCAGCAGCTTGGATGCGAACACCGGGGAGCTGTTTTTT.

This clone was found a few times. The DNA of the CDR3 is TGCGCCAGCAGCCAGGGGGGAAGGGGTACCGGGGAGCTGTTTTTT. This encodes CASSQGGRGTGELFF. V usage is TRBV4-1 and J usage is TRBJ2-2; D perhaps matches TRBD2 (6 bases). The CDR3 totals 15 residues. The ends were cut back, 3 bases at V and 5 bases at J, with 13 bases in the middle. Germline assignment: CDR1 MGHRA and CDR2 YSYEKL.

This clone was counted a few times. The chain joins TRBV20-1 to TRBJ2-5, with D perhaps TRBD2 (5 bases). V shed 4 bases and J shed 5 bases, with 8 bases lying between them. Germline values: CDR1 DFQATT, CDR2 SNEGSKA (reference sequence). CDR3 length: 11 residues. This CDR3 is CSAKSGETQYF. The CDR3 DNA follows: TGCAGTGCTAAGTCGGGGGAGACCCAGTACTTC.

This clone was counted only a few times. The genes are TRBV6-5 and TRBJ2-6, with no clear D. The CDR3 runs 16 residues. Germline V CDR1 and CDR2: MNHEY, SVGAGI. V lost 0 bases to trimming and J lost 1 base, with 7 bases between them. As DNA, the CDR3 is TGTGCCAGCAGTTACTCGGAGCTGTCTGGGGCCAACGTCCTGACTTTC. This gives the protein CASSYSELSGANVLTF.

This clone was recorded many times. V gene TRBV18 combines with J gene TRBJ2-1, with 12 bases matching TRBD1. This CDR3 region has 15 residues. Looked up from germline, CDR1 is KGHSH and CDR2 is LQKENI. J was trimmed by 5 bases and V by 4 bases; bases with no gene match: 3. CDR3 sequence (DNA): TGTGCCAGCTCACGGGGACAGGGGGCCAACAATGAGCAGTTCTTC. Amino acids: CASSRGQGANNEQFF.

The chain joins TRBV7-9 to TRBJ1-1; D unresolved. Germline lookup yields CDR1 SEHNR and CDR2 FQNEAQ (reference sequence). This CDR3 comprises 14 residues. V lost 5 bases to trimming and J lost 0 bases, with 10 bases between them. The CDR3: CASSQTDMNTEAFF. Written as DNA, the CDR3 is TGTGCCAGCAGCCAAACAGACATGAACACTGAAGCTTTCTTT.

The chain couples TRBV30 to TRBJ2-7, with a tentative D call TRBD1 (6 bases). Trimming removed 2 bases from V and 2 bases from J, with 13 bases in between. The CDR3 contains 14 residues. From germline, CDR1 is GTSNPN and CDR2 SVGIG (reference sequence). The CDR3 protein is CAWSFGTQAYEQYF. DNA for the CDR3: TGTGCCTGGAGTTTCGGGACACAGGCCTACGAGCAGTACTTC.

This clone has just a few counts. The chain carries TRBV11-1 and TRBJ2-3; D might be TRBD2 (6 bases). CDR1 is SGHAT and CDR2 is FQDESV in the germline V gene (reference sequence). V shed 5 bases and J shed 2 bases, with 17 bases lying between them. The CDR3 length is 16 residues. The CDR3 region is CASSLSLSGFTDTQYF. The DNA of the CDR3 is TGTGCCAGCAGCCTTTCCCTTAGCGGTTTCACAGATACGCAGTATTTT.

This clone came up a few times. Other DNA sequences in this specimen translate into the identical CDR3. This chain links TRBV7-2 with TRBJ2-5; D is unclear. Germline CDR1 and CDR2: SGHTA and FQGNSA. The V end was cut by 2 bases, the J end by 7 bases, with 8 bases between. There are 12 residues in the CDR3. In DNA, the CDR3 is TGTGCCAGCAGCTTACTACTCGGGACCCAGTACTTC. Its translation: CASSLLLGTQYF. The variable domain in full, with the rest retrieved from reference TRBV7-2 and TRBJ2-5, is GAGVSQSPSNKVTEKGKDVELRCDPISGHTALYWYRQSLGQGLEFLIYFQGNSAPDKSGLPSDRFSAERTGGSVSTLTIQRTQQEDSAVYLCASSLLLGTQYFGPGTRLLVL.

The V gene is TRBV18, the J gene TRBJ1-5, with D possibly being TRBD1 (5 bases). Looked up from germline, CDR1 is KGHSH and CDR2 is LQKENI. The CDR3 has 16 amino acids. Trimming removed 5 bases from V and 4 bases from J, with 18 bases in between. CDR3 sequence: CASSEQRTGRNQPQHF. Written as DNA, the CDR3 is TGTGCCAGCTCAGAGCAACGGACGGGACGAAATCAGCCCCAGCATTTT.

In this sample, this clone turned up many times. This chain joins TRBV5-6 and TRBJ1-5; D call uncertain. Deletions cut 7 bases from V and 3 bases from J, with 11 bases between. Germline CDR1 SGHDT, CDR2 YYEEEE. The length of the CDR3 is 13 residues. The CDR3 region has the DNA TGTGCCAGCCAGGCAGGTCCCAATCAGCCCCAGCATTTT. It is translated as CASQAGPNQPQHF.

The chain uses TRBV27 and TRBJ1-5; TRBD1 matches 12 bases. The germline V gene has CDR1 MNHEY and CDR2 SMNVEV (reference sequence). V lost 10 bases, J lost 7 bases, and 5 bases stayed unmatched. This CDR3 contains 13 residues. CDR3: CAIRDRGHQPQHF. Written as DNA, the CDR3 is TGTGCCATCCGGGACAGGGGGCACCAGCCCCAGCATTTT.

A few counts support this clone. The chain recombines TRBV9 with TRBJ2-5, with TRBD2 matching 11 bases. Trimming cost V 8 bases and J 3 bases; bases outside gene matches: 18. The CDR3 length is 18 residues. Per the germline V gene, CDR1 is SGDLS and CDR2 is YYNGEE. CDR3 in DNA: TGTGCCAGTACCCCTGGGGCTAGCGGGAGGCCGGGGGAAGAGACCCAGTACTTC. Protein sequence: CASTPGASGRPGEETQYF.

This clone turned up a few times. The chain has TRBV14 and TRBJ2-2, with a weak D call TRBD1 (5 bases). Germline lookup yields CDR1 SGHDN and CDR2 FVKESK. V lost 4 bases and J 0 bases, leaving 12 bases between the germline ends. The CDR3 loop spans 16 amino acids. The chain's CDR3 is CASSPWGRTNTGELFF. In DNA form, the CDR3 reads TGTGCCAGCAGCCCCTGGGGCAGGACGAACACCGGGGAGCTGTTTTTT.

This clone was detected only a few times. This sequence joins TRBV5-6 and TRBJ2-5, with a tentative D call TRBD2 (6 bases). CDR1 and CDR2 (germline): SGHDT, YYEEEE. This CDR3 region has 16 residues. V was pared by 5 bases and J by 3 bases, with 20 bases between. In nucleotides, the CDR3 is TGTGCCAGCAGAGACCTAGGAGGGGCGCAGGAAGAGACCCAGTACTTC. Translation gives CASRDLGGAQEETQYF.

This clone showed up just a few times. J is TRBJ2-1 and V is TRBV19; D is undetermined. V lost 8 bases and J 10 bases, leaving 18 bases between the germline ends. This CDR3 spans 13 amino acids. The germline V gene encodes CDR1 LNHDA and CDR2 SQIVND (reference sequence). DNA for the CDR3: TGTGCCAGTCTACAGCTGTCTCCTAGGGAGCAGTTCTTC. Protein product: CASLQLSPREQFF.

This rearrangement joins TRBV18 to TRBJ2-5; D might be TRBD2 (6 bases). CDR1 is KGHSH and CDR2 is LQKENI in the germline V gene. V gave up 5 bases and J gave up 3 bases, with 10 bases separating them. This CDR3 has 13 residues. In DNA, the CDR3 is TGTGCCAGCTCATCGGGACTCAAAGAGACCCAGTACTTC. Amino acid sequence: CASSSGLKETQYF.

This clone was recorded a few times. DNA for the CDR3: TGTGCCACTATCGCTTTATCGGGGAACGAGAAGCAGTTCTTC. It encodes CATIALSGNEKQFF. The chain employs TRBV10-3 and TRBJ2-1; TRBD2 might be the D (5 bases). CDR1 is ENHRY and CDR2 is SYGVKD in the germline V gene. This CDR3 spans 14 amino acids. Trimming took 10 bases from V and 11 from J, leaving 24 bases between them.